The present T cell receptor beta chain was sequenced within a study of cytomegalovirus exposure and HLA in healthy donors (dated by TCRdb to about 2017). A note on the overall study: A later analysis indicated that the roughly 120 validation repertoires were generated on the platform also employed for the roughly 730 repertoires of the first cohort. The aim of the study was to test whether cataloging public T cell receptors could identify signatures of past pathogen exposure. Besides the first cohort of under 700 subjects, a separate validation cohort made up of some 110 different subjects was used. High-throughput TCR immunosequencing, statistical association of individual TCRs with disease status, and machine learning were combined to predict cytomegalovirus infection status.

The junction shows trimming of 1 base on V and 4 bases on J, and the gene matches do not reach 8 bases of it. In the germline V gene (reference sequence), CDR1 corresponds to SEHNR and CDR2 to FQNEAQ. The CDR3 numbers 16 residues from cysteine through phenylalanine. The read is trimmed to its CDR3 DNA, 48 bases read in frame from base 1. Comment on this clone: There is no known antigen for this receptor. The input lacks base qualities; no much larger clone sits a single base away.

Preparation of the library involved the immunoSEQ multiplex PCR assay. On the study's bioinformatics: To diagnose cytomegalovirus status from the catalog of TCR beta chain sequences, a statistical classification framework was built. TCRdb took over this immuneACCESS table, retaining in-frame rearrangements with V and J assigned. Such tables are incomplete; in checked studies, under half of the missing clones stem from an unresolved V gene, and the remainder is unexplained. The V and J calls and clone size were taken over from that table, and D and trimming were inferred from the DNA. For this sample there are 150,000 to 200,000 clones; about 82% appear just once. The top ten clonotypes cover almost 1.5% of the sample. The donors belonged to the validation cohort of roughly 120 subjects, which was separate from the roughly 670-subject first cohort. What the authors observed across the whole study: In a later analysis, TCRs clustered in the first cohort were found to also tend to co-occur in the approximately 120 validation repertoires, with approximately 93% of cluster scores above 0. The validation cohort had no HLA typing available for a later analysis, so co-occurrence within that cohort was assessed over all 120 or so repertoires. A total of roughly 160 TCR beta chains were listed by the study as associated with cytomegalovirus. Three of the identified cytomegalovirus-associated TCR beta chains were confirmed in vitro to be specific for cytomegalovirus antigens. It was suggested by the authors that the approach could potentially be generalized to other disease states and immunological phenotypes. While some public TCRs were present in many individuals, most TCR sequences turned up only very rarely across donors. The classifier was reported to diagnose cytomegalovirus status with high specificity and sensitivity in both the original and validation cohorts.

This TCR derives from a woman between 18 and 30 years old in good health and CMV-seronegative. The sequenced sample was PBMCs. This chain is built from TRBV7-9 and TRBJ2-5; 8 junctional bases match TRBD2. The CDR3 reads CASSLGPAGDRETQYF. At the DNA level, the sequence is TGTGCCAGCAGCTTAGGTCCAGCGGGAGATAGAGAGACCCAGTACTTC.